This TCR beta chain was sequenced for a study of blood T cell repertoires in COVID-19. Study details: The United States, Italy and Spain supplied acute and convalescent COVID-19 samples. T cells, B-cell-depleted T cells, or PBMCs provided the cDNA or gDNA that served as material.

Original data processing: Estimation of nucleated cell counts was performed using reference gene primer amplification. TCRdb keeps only in-frame clones here, not all; method: immunoSEQ multiplex PCR. V and J calls plus clone size are reproduced from that table; the DNA served to infer D and trimming. This table holds roughly 200,000 clones, roughly 73% found once. The ends were cut back, 3 bases at V and 0 bases at J, with 8 bases in the middle. The CDR3 length is 14 residues. Germline V CDR1 and CDR2: KGHSH, LQKENI. The TCR was taken from a woman older than 75 with active or convalescent COVID-19. The gene calls are TRBV18 and TRBJ1-2, with TRBD1 as a possible D gene (6 bases). The sequenced material came from peripheral blood. CDR3 sequence reads: CASSPGTTNYGYTF. The DNA of the CDR3 is TGTGCCAGCTCACCTGGGACAACTAACTATGGCTACACCTTC.